A selection of T cell receptor beta chains follows, all from one sample in a study of blood T cells in healthy people across ages. TCRdb reanalysed the 5' RACE reads using MiXCR and keeps one entry per CDR3 protein. The data contain 540,000 or so distinct CDR3 sequences, more than 45% of them singletons. The sequenced sample consisted of blood. The receptor set was obtained from a man aged 80 or over in good health. CDR3s include the opening cysteine and the closing phenylalanine or tryptophan. Each record gives: V gene, D gene, J gene, clone size, CDR3 DNA, CDR3 protein. A D gene is named only where the DNA matches it firmly. Rows may omit the clone size; those that give it use once, few, many or a size class.

TRBV4-1	.	TRBJ1-1	.	TGCGCCAGCAGCCAAAAGGGACGGATGAACACTGAAGCTTTCTTT	CASSQKGRMNTEAFF
TRBV7-9	TRBD1	TRBJ1-2	few	TGTGCCAGCAGCTCGACAGGGGATGGCTACACCTTC	CASSSTGDGYTF
TRBV4-3	.	TRBJ2-5	many	TGCGCCAGCAGCCAAGATTATTCGGCGGATCAAGAGACCCAGTACTTC	CASSQDYSADQETQYF
TRBV5-6	.	TRBJ2-7	.	TGTGCCAGCAGCTTGCCTGCGGAAGCCTCAACCTACGAGCAGTACTTC	CASSLPAEASTYEQYF
TRBV10-3	TRBD1	TRBJ1-1	.	TGTGCCACCGGGGACAGTGGGAACACTGAAGCTTCCTTT	CATGDSGNTEASF
TRBV27	.	TRBJ2-4	.	TGTGCCAGCAGTTCGCAGGGCAAGCAGTACTTC	CASSSQGKQYF
TRBV6-6	.	TRBJ2-7	many	TGTGCCAGCAGCCCCCCAGGGTATGGGACCTACGAGCAGTACTTC	CASSPPGYGTYEQYF
TRBV24-1	TRBD2	TRBJ2-1	.	TGTGCCACCAGTTCGCGGGAGGGTGTTTACTACAATGAGCAGTTCTTC	CATSSREGVYYNEQFF
TRBV7-3	TRBD2	TRBJ2-1	few	TGTGCCAGCAGCTTAATGACTAGCGGGAGGGGTTTTTGGAATGAGCAGTTCTTC	CASSLMTSGRGFWNEQFF
TRBV7-2	TRBD1	TRBJ2-5	few	TGTGCCAGCAGCTCCGCAGGGGGAGAGACCCAGTACTTC	CASSSAGGETQYF
TRBV7-9	TRBD1	TRBJ1-1	.	TGTGCCAGCAGCGCTCAGGGGGACACTGAAGCTTTCTTT	CASSAQGDTEAFF
TRBV4-2	.	TRBJ1-2	.	TGTGCCAGCAGCCAAGGCTTCACAGGGCCCCGGGATGGCTACACCTTC	CASSQGFTGPRDGYTF
TRBV6-5	.	TRBJ2-7	.	TGTGCCAGCAGTTACTCGAGCGGACAGCAGTACTTC	CASSYSSGQQYF
TRBV28	.	TRBJ2-3	few	TGTGCCGGCCAGGACTCTAGCACAGATACGCAGTATTTT	CAGQDSSTDTQYF